This T cell receptor (beta chain) was found in a study of T cell responses to AZD1222 COVID-19 vaccine. General study results and limits: Unmutated variant regions are reportedly targeted by nearly half of spike-specific TCRs. With two AZD1222 doses given, Spike-specific TCR breadth and depth both rose.

The CDR3 has 19 amino acids. V trimming: 0 bases; J trimming: 6 bases; junction bases outside the gene matches: 15. The germline V gene encodes CDR1 SEHNR and CDR2 FQNEAQ (reference sequence). Clones were sequenced by immunoSEQ multiplex PCR, and TCRdb holds only the in-frame ones, with some missing. This table has 180,000 or so clones, around nine tenths appearing once. With regard to this clone: The antigen is not known.

V usage is TRBV7-9 and J usage is TRBJ2-7, with 12 bases lining up with TRBD1. This clonotype originated in an adult in good health. The specimen was peripheral blood, collected on day 0 of AZD1222 vaccination. CDR3 nucleotides: TGTGCCAGCAGCTTAGCGGCCGGGACAGGGGGCCGATTCGAGGCCGAGCAGTACTTC. It translates to CASSLAAGTGGRFEAEQYF.